These 18 T cell receptor beta chains originate from one sample sequenced in a study of T cells after yellow fever vaccination. MiXCR was run by TCRdb on the 5' RACE reads, yielding one entry per CDR3 protein. The repertoire holds about 74,000 distinct CDR3 sequences, with approximately 7.7% as singletons. This specimen was CD8+ T cells sorted from PBMCs, taken around 5 days after the first yellow fever vaccination. All receptors come from a man younger than 35 who received the YFV17D yellow fever vaccine.

This clonotype was recorded at least ten times. This sequence joins TRBV6-4 and TRBJ2-2; 7 bases are a match to TRBD1. The CDR3 consists of 13 residues. Germline loops: CDR1 MRHNA, CDR2 SNTAGT. J lost 4 bases, V lost 4 bases, and 0 bases had no gene match. The CDR3 nucleotides are TGTGCCAGCAGTGGGACAGGCACCGGGGAGCTGTTTTTT. Amino acids: CASSGTGTGELFF.

The gene calls are TRBV7-2 and TRBJ2-2; 7 bases map to TRBD2. The CDR3 contains 16 residues. Trimming took 6 bases from V and 4 from J; bases not matched to a gene: 11. Germline V gene lookup returns CDR1 SGHTA and CDR2 FQGNSA. The CDR3 coding sequence is TGTGCCAGCAGTCCTACTAGCGCCCCGAGCACCGGGGAGCTGTTTTTT. Translated, it gives CASSPTSAPSTGELFF.

The rearrangement links TRBV5-1 to TRBJ2-3; 9 bases map to TRBD2. V lost 0 bases and J lost 2; bases outside the gene matches: 7. The V gene's germline CDR1 is SGHRS and CDR2 YFSETQ. CDR3 length equals 17 residues. The DNA for the CDR3 is TGCGCCAGCAGCTTGGTGTCTAGCGGGGAGGCCACAGATACGCAGTATTTT. Translated: CASSLVSSGEATDTQYF.

This clonotype was detected a few times. The genes are TRBV4-2 and TRBJ2-3; D call uncertain. The CDR3 covers 16 residues. V lost 0 bases and J lost 6, with 16 bases in between. CDR1 and CDR2 (germline): LGHNA, YNFKEQ. The CDR3 protein is CASSQDAPAPWDTQYF. The DNA of the CDR3 is TGTGCCAGCAGCCAAGACGCCCCAGCCCCCTGGGATACGCAGTATTTT.

This clonotype has a handful of counts. CDR3 region: CASRSTENEKLFF. CDR3 sequence (DNA): TGTGCCAGCAGGTCGACGGAGAATGAAAAACTGTTTTTT. V and J are TRBV11-2 and TRBJ1-4; unclear D gene. CDR1 SGHAT and CDR2 FQNNGV come from the germline V gene. V lost 6 bases, J lost 5 bases, and 10 bases lay in between. The CDR3 length is 13 residues.

There are a few counts of this clonotype. This chain joins TRBV25-1 and TRBJ1-1, with D uncertain. This CDR3 comprises 15 residues. Trimming removed 2 bases at V and 1 base at J, with 11 bases between. Germline CDR1 reads MGHDK; CDR2 reads SYGVNS. CDR3 in amino acids: CASSESGGRNTEAFF. DNA of the CDR3: TGTGCCAGCAGTGAAAGCGGAGGACGGAACACTGAAGCTTTCTTT.

The table lists this clonotype with a few counts. The gene calls are TRBV4-1 and TRBJ2-5, with 8 positions matching TRBD2. Per the germline V gene, CDR1 is MGHRA and CDR2 is YSYEKL. V was pared by 0 bases and J by 4 bases, with 7 bases of the junction left unmatched. There are 16 residues in the CDR3. Written as DNA, the CDR3 is TGCGCCAGCAGCCAAGAAGGGACTAGTGTGATAGAGACCCAGTACTTC. This gives the protein CASSQEGTSVIETQYF.

This clonotype appeared a few times. In DNA form, the CDR3 reads TGCGCCAGCAGCCAAGATCGGGGGGTGTACGGAGATACGCAGTATTTT. This encodes CASSQDRGVYGDTQYF. The chain links TRBV4-3 to TRBJ2-3; the match to TRBD2 covers 7 bases. Germline CDR1 is LGHNA and CDR2 is YSLEER. The length of the CDR3 is 16 residues. The junction had 8 bases not matched to a gene; V was cut back by 0 bases and J by 5 bases.

This clonotype was seen a few times. The J gene is TRBJ2-2, the V gene TRBV2; D is possibly TRBD1 (5 bases). CDR1 and CDR2 (germline): SNHLY, FYNNEI. Trimming stripped 5 bases from V and 3 bases from J, with 7 bases between. The CDR3 is made up of 13 amino acids. This chain's CDR3 is CASSRQYTGELFF. For the CDR3, the DNA is TGTGCCAGCAGTCGACAGTACACCGGGGAGCTGTTTTTT.

This clonotype was seen ten or more times. This CDR3 is CSVGTRDRGYEQYF. The CDR3 nucleotides read TGCAGCGTCGGGACACGGGACAGGGGCTACGAGCAGTACTTC. The chain recombines TRBV29-1 with TRBJ2-7; 10 nucleotides line up with TRBD1. The CDR3 has 14 residues. From germline, CDR1 is SQVTM and CDR2 ANQGSEA. V lost 6 bases and J lost 3; bases outside the gene matches: 8.

The rearrangement joins TRBV12-3 or TRBV12-4 to TRBJ2-7; weak D call: TRBD1 (5 bases). The V and J ends lost 6 bases and 2 bases respectively, with 11 bases between them. This CDR3 has 13 amino acids. CDR3 DNA sequence: TGTGCCAGCAGCCCAGGGTCTACCTACGAGCAGTACGTC. Protein: CASSPGSTYEQYV.

This clonotype turned up a few times. V gene TRBV7-9 combines with J gene TRBJ2-3; TRBD2 is a possible D gene (5 bases). The length of the CDR3 is 13 residues. V was cut by 0 bases and J by 14 bases, with 15 bases left in between. CDR1 is SEHNR and CDR2 is FQNEAQ in the germline V gene (reference sequence). In nucleotides, the CDR3 is TGTGCCAGCAGCTTAGCCGACACGGCCCGGGGGTATTTT. This gives the protein CASSLADTARGYF.

This clonotype appeared many times. This chain joins TRBV7-9 and TRBJ1-1; D uncertain. Trimming took 5 bases from V and 0 from J, leaving 13 bases between them. The length of the CDR3 is 15 residues. In germline, CDR1 is SEHNR, CDR2 FQNEAQ (reference sequence). The CDR3 loop reads CASSHSSTLNTEAFF. In DNA form, the CDR3 reads TGTGCCAGCAGCCATAGTAGTACGTTGAACACTGAAGCTTTCTTT.

This clonotype occurred many times. The chain recombines TRBV4-3 with TRBJ2-2, with TRBD1 identical over 8 bases. This CDR3 is built from 18 residues. Germline V gives CDR1 LGHNA, CDR2 YSLEER. After removal of 1 base from V and 1 base from J, the junction contained 8 bases not matched to a gene. In DNA form, the CDR3 reads TGCGCCAGCAGCCAAGGACCCGGGACAGGAGAGAACACCGGGGAGCTGTTTTTT. Encoded protein: CASSQGPGTGENTGELFF.

In this sample, this clonotype turned up many times. CDR3 protein: CASSLGQPSTDTQYF. The DNA of the CDR3 is TGTGCCAGTAGCCTGGGACAGCCCAGCACAGATACGCAGTATTTT. The J gene is TRBJ2-3, the V gene TRBV19; the match to TRBD1 covers 7 bases. This CDR3 region has 15 residues. CDR1 LNHDA and CDR2 SQIVND come from the germline V gene (reference sequence). After removal of 6 bases from V and 0 bases from J, the junction contained 6 bases not matched to a gene.

This clonotype was observed many times. V gene TRBV11-2 combines with J gene TRBJ2-1, with D perhaps assigned TRBD1 or TRBD2 (5 bases each). Germline V gene data show CDR1 as SGHAT and CDR2 as FQNNGV. This CDR3 region has 16 residues. Trimming pared 4 bases from V and 2 bases from J, leaving 15 bases between. CDR3 in DNA: TGTGCCAGCAGCTCAAGATCGGGACGGACCTACAATGAGCAGTTCTTC. It is translated as CASSSRSGRTYNEQFF.

Many counts were recorded for this clonotype. This chain uses TRBV29-1 with TRBJ1-1, with TRBD1 identical over 8 bases. With 8 bases clipped from V and 6 bases from J, the junction kept 11 bases outside the gene matches. Germline CDR1 reads SQVTM; CDR2 reads ANQGSEA. The CDR3 covers 13 residues. CDR3 region: CSTWGQGASEAFF. Here the CDR3 DNA reads TGCAGCACCTGGGGGCAGGGGGCATCTGAAGCTTTCTTT.

This clonotype was observed a few times. The rearrangement joins TRBV7-8 to TRBJ2-4; 9 bases map to TRBD1. V dropped 1 base and J dropped 16; count of bases not matched to a gene: 11. Germline-derived CDR1 and CDR2 are SGHVS and FQNEAQ. The length of the CDR3 is 14 residues. The CDR3 bases are TGTGCCAGCAGCTTAGAGGGACAGGGCAGGCCGGAATACTTC. Amino acids: CASSLEGQGRPEYF.